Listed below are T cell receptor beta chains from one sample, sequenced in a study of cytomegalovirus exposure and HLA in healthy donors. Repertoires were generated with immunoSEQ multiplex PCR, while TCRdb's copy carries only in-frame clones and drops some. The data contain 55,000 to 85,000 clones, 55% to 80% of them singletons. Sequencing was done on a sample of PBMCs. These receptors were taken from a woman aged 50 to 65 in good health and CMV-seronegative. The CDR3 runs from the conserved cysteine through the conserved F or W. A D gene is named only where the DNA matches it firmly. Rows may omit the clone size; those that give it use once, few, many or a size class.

CDR3 DNA: TGTGCCAGCAGCTTAGCGCGGGGGGCTTCTGGGGAAAAACTGTTTTTT
CDR3 protein: CASSLARGASGEKLFF
D gene: NA
V gene: TRBV7-8
clone size: NA
CDR3 length: 16
J gene: TRBJ1-4

CDR3 DNA: TGTGCCAGTGGCGGGGTCATCTTAGGTGAAAAACTGTTTTTT
CDR3 protein: CASGGVILGEKLFF
D gene: NA
V gene: TRBV7-2
clone size: NA
CDR3 length: 14
J gene: TRBJ1-4

CDR3 DNA: TGTGCCAGTAGTATCAGGGGGCGACAAGAGACCCAGTACTTC
CDR3 protein: CASSIRGRQETQYF
D gene: TRBD1
V gene: TRBV19
clone size: NA
CDR3 length: 14
J gene: TRBJ2-5

CDR3 DNA: TGTGCCAGCAGTTTATCCGCGGGGGCCTACGAGCAGTACTTC
CDR3 protein: CASSLSAGAYEQYF
D gene: TRBD2
V gene: TRBV27
clone size: once
CDR3 length: 14
J gene: TRBJ2-7

CDR3 DNA: TGTGCCATCAGTGAGTCGACTATGGGCCGGGACTACGAGCAGTACTTC
CDR3 protein: CAISESTMGRDYEQYF
D gene: NA
V gene: TRBV10-3
clone size: NA
CDR3 length: 16
J gene: TRBJ2-7

CDR3 DNA: TGCGCCAGCAGCTCCACAGGGGCGGACACTGAAGCTTTCTTT
CDR3 protein: CASSSTGADTEAFF
D gene: TRBD1
V gene: TRBV5-1
clone size: NA
CDR3 length: 14
J gene: TRBJ1-1

CDR3 DNA: TGTGCCAGCAGCTTGGAATTCTCTAATCAGCCCCAGCATTTT
CDR3 protein: CASSLEFSNQPQHF
D gene: NA
V gene: TRBV5-5
clone size: few
CDR3 length: 14
J gene: TRBJ1-5

CDR3 DNA: TGCGCCAGCAGCCTAACTCTAGCGGGAGGAGGTGAGACCCAGTACTTC
CDR3 protein: CASSLTLAGGGETQYF
D gene: TRBD2
V gene: TRBV5-1
clone size: few
CDR3 length: 16
J gene: TRBJ2-5

CDR3 DNA: TGCGCCAGCAGCTTACCATCGGGACAGGGTGATTTAAGCTCCTACAATGAGCAGTTCTTC
CDR3 protein: CASSLPSGQGDLSSYNEQFF
D gene: TRBD1
V gene: TRBV5-1
clone size: few
CDR3 length: 20
J gene: TRBJ2-1

CDR3 DNA: TGCGCCAGCAGCTGGCGGGGAGACGAGCAGTACTTC
CDR3 protein: CASSWRGDEQYF
D gene: NA
V gene: TRBV5-1
clone size: NA
CDR3 length: 12
J gene: TRBJ2-7

CDR3 DNA: TGCGCCAGCAGCCGAGGGCCGGATACCTACGAGCAGTACTTC
CDR3 protein: CASSRGPDTYEQYF
D gene: NA
V gene: TRBV4-1
clone size: NA
CDR3 length: 14
J gene: TRBJ2-7

CDR3 DNA: TGTGCCAGCAGTTTTTTAGGGAGCTCCTATAATTCACCCCTCCACTTT
CDR3 protein: CASSFLGSSYNSPLHF
D gene: NA
V gene: TRBV27
clone size: few
CDR3 length: 16
J gene: TRBJ1-6

CDR3 DNA: TGTGCCAGCAGCTTCCGCGGAGCCGCCCAAGAGACCCAGTACTTC
CDR3 protein: CASSFRGAAQETQYF
D gene: NA
V gene: TRBV7-9
clone size: NA
CDR3 length: 15
J gene: TRBJ2-5

CDR3 DNA: TGTGCCAGCAGTGGGGGCAGGGCGATCTCTGGAAACACCATATATTTT
CDR3 protein: CASSGGRAISGNTIYF
D gene: NA
V gene: TRBV2
clone size: NA
CDR3 length: 16
J gene: TRBJ1-3

CDR3 DNA: TGTGCTAGTGGTTTGGTCCTAACTAGCGGGAGTGGCAATGAGCAGTTCTTC
CDR3 protein: CASGLVLTSGSGNEQFF
D gene: TRBD2
V gene: TRBV12-5
clone size: NA
CDR3 length: 17
J gene: TRBJ2-1

CDR3 DNA: TGCGCCAGCAGCTTGGCCGGAGGGGGCGCGGGCACTGAAGCTTTCTTT
CDR3 protein: CASSLAGGGAGTEAFF
D gene: TRBD1
V gene: TRBV5-1
clone size: NA
CDR3 length: 16
J gene: TRBJ1-1

CDR3 DNA: TGCGCCAGCAGCCAAGGACCGGGACAGGGGGGTGGCTACACCTTC
CDR3 protein: CASSQGPGQGGGYTF
D gene: TRBD1
V gene: TRBV4-3
clone size: few
CDR3 length: 15
J gene: TRBJ1-2

CDR3 DNA: TGTGCCAGCAGTCCAGGGAGGTCCCCCTACGAGCAGTACTTC
CDR3 protein: CASSPGRSPYEQYF
D gene: NA
V gene: TRBV6-5
clone size: NA
CDR3 length: 14
J gene: TRBJ2-7

CDR3 DNA: TGTGCCACATGCCGGGACAGAAATCAGCCCCAGCATTTT
CDR3 protein: CATCRDRNQPQHF
D gene: TRBD1
V gene: TRBV2
clone size: NA
CDR3 length: 13
J gene: TRBJ1-5

CDR3 DNA: TGCAGCGTTGGGACTACCCCGTACGAGCAGTACTTC
CDR3 protein: CSVGTTPYEQYF
D gene: NA
V gene: TRBV29-1
clone size: NA
CDR3 length: 12
J gene: TRBJ2-7

CDR3 DNA: TGTGCCAGCAGCGACCAGGGTCACTCCTACGAGCAGTACTTC
CDR3 protein: CASSDQGHSYEQYF
D gene: NA
V gene: TRBV7-2
clone size: NA
CDR3 length: 14
J gene: TRBJ2-7

CDR3 DNA: TGTGCCTGGAGTCGGGACAGGGTAAAATGGGATGGCTACACCTTC
CDR3 protein: CAWSRDRVKWDGYTF
D gene: TRBD1
V gene: TRBV30
clone size: NA
CDR3 length: 15
J gene: TRBJ1-2

CDR3 DNA: TGTGCCAGCAGCCTCCATTCACAGGGGAACTATGGCTACACCTTC
CDR3 protein: CASSLHSQGNYGYTF
D gene: TRBD1
V gene: TRBV7-2
clone size: few
CDR3 length: 15
J gene: TRBJ1-2

CDR3 DNA: TGTGCCAGCAGCTTAGCGCAGTCCAGCTACGAGCAGTACTTC
CDR3 protein: CASSLAQSSYEQYF
D gene: NA
V gene: TRBV7-2
clone size: few
CDR3 length: 14
J gene: TRBJ2-7

CDR3 DNA: TGCGCCAGCAGCCTGGACAGGGAAGAGACCCAGTACTTC
CDR3 protein: CASSLDREETQYF
D gene: TRBD1
V gene: TRBV4-1
clone size: NA
CDR3 length: 13
J gene: TRBJ2-5

CDR3 DNA: TGTGCCAGCAGTGGACGGACAGGGGTAAAAGAGACCCAGTACTTC
CDR3 protein: CASSGRTGVKETQYF
D gene: TRBD1
V gene: TRBV6-5
clone size: NA
CDR3 length: 15
J gene: TRBJ2-5

CDR3 DNA: TGTGCCAGCAGTGGAAGGAGTCGGTACAATGAGCAGTTCTTC
CDR3 protein: CASSGRSRYNEQFF
D gene: NA
V gene: TRBV2
clone size: NA
CDR3 length: 14
J gene: TRBJ2-1

CDR3 DNA: TGTGCCAAATTCCAGGGGATCCGCTATGGCTACACCTTC
CDR3 protein: CAKFQGIRYGYTF
D gene: NA
V gene: TRBV30
clone size: NA
CDR3 length: 13
J gene: TRBJ1-2

CDR3 DNA: TGCGCCAGCAGCCAAGTAGCGGGAGGCCCGGAGGAAAGCACAGATACGCAGTATTTT
CDR3 protein: CASSQVAGGPEESTDTQYF
D gene: TRBD2
V gene: TRBV4-3
clone size: NA
CDR3 length: 19
J gene: TRBJ2-3

CDR3 DNA: TGTGCCAGCAGCTTTCATGGCGGGGAGGGGACCCAGTACTTC
CDR3 protein: CASSFHGGEGTQYF
D gene: TRBD2
V gene: TRBV7-2
clone size: NA
CDR3 length: 14
J gene: TRBJ2-5

CDR3 DNA: TGCGCCAGCAGCTTGACTAGCACCTACAATGAGCAGTTCTTC
CDR3 protein: CASSLTSTYNEQFF
D gene: NA
V gene: TRBV5-1
clone size: NA
CDR3 length: 14
J gene: TRBJ2-1

CDR3 DNA: TGTGCCAGCAGGAGGGACAGGGAAGGAAACACCATATATTTT
CDR3 protein: CASRRDREGNTIYF
D gene: TRBD1
V gene: TRBV2
clone size: few
CDR3 length: 14
J gene: TRBJ1-3

CDR3 DNA: TGTGCCAGCAGTTACTCTAGCGGGAGGGCCGGTACGCAGTATTTT
CDR3 protein: CASSYSSGRAGTQYF
D gene: TRBD2
V gene: TRBV6-6
clone size: few
CDR3 length: 15
J gene: TRBJ2-3

CDR3 DNA: TGCAGTGCTTGGTTAAGAGGTGAGCAGTTCTTC
CDR3 protein: CSAWLRGEQFF
D gene: NA
V gene: TRBV20-1
clone size: few
CDR3 length: 11
J gene: TRBJ2-1

CDR3 DNA: TGTGCCAGCAGCACCCCGACTAGCGGGAGGGCATCCTACAATGAGCAGTTCTTC
CDR3 protein: CASSTPTSGRASYNEQFF
D gene: TRBD2
V gene: TRBV7-2
clone size: NA
CDR3 length: 18
J gene: TRBJ2-1

CDR3 DNA: TGTGCCAGCAGTTACGATAACAGGGGACTCTCCTACGAGCAGTACTTC
CDR3 protein: CASSYDNRGLSYEQYF
D gene: NA
V gene: TRBV25-1
clone size: NA
CDR3 length: 16
J gene: TRBJ2-7

CDR3 DNA: TGTGCCAGCAGCCCCCGTCGAGTATCGGATGAAAAACTGTTTTTT
CDR3 protein: CASSPRRVSDEKLFF
D gene: NA
V gene: TRBV7-9
clone size: NA
CDR3 length: 15
J gene: TRBJ1-4

CDR3 DNA: TGTGCCAGCTCTCCGACTAGCGGGACTGGGACCCAGTACTTC
CDR3 protein: CASSPTSGTGTQYF
D gene: TRBD2
V gene: TRBV18
clone size: few
CDR3 length: 14
J gene: TRBJ2-5

CDR3 DNA: TGTGCCAGCTCACCCAGGGACAGGGGCTCTGGGGCCAACGTCCTGACTTTC
CDR3 protein: CASSPRDRGSGANVLTF
D gene: TRBD1
V gene: TRBV18
clone size: NA
CDR3 length: 17
J gene: TRBJ2-6

CDR3 DNA: TGTGCCAGTAGTAAACGGGGGAACACCATATATTTT
CDR3 protein: CASSKRGNTIYF
D gene: NA
V gene: TRBV19
clone size: NA
CDR3 length: 12
J gene: TRBJ1-3

CDR3 DNA: TGTGCCAGCAGCGTAACAGGGGGCTCTATTGGCTACACCTTC
CDR3 protein: CASSVTGGSIGYTF
D gene: TRBD1
V gene: TRBV9
clone size: NA
CDR3 length: 14
J gene: TRBJ1-2

CDR3 DNA: TGTGCCACCAAGGGACTAGCGGGAACAGATACGCAGTATTTT
CDR3 protein: CATKGLAGTDTQYF
D gene: TRBD2
V gene: TRBV10-3
clone size: NA
CDR3 length: 14
J gene: TRBJ2-3

CDR3 DNA: TGCGCCAGCAGCTTGGTAGCGGGGGCATACACTGAAGCTTTCTTT
CDR3 protein: CASSLVAGAYTEAFF
D gene: NA
V gene: TRBV5-1
clone size: NA
CDR3 length: 15
J gene: TRBJ1-1

CDR3 DNA: TGTGCCACCAGCAGAAGGCTAGCGGGAGACCCCGGGGAGCTGTTTTTT
CDR3 protein: CATSRRLAGDPGELFF
D gene: TRBD2
V gene: TRBV15
clone size: NA
CDR3 length: 16
J gene: TRBJ2-2

CDR3 DNA: TGTGCCACTATAGCGGGAGACGACACCGGGGAGCTGTTTTTT
CDR3 protein: CATIAGDDTGELFF
D gene: TRBD2
V gene: TRBV28
clone size: NA
CDR3 length: 14
J gene: TRBJ2-2

CDR3 DNA: TGTGCCAGCAGTTACTCTCCAGGGAGGACTGAAGCTTTCTTT
CDR3 protein: CASSYSPGRTEAFF
D gene: NA
V gene: TRBV6-5
clone size: NA
CDR3 length: 14
J gene: TRBJ1-1

CDR3 DNA: TGCGCCAGCAGGGAAGGGACAGGGCTAGCCTACAATGAGCAGTTCTTC
CDR3 protein: CASREGTGLAYNEQFF
D gene: TRBD1
V gene: TRBV5-1
clone size: NA
CDR3 length: 16
J gene: TRBJ2-1

CDR3 DNA: TGTGCCAGCAGTTTTACCAGCGGACCCTCCTACGAGCAGTACTTC
CDR3 protein: CASSFTSGPSYEQYF
D gene: NA
V gene: TRBV28
clone size: NA
CDR3 length: 15
J gene: TRBJ2-7

CDR3 DNA: TGTGCCAGCAGCAGGGACAGGATTTATGGCTACACCTTC
CDR3 protein: CASSRDRIYGYTF
D gene: TRBD1
V gene: TRBV5-6
clone size: NA
CDR3 length: 13
J gene: TRBJ1-2

CDR3 DNA: TGTGCCAGCTCACAAGCATCGGGGAGAAATGGCTACACCTTC
CDR3 protein: CASSQASGRNGYTF
D gene: NA
V gene: TRBV18
clone size: NA
CDR3 length: 14
J gene: TRBJ1-2

CDR3 DNA: TGTGCCAGCAGACTAGCGGGAGGGCTCCCTGCGGAGACCCAGTACTTC
CDR3 protein: CASRLAGGLPAETQYF
D gene: TRBD2
V gene: TRBV28
clone size: NA
CDR3 length: 16
J gene: TRBJ2-5

CDR3 DNA: TGCGCCAGCAGCTCGGGCGGGCGGGACGGGACCTACGAGCAGTACTTC
CDR3 protein: CASSSGGRDGTYEQYF
D gene: NA
V gene: TRBV5-1
clone size: NA
CDR3 length: 16
J gene: TRBJ2-7

CDR3 DNA: TGTGCCAGCAGCGAAAACAGGGCAGCTAACTATGGCTACACCTTC
CDR3 protein: CASSENRAANYGYTF
D gene: NA
V gene: TRBV13
clone size: NA
CDR3 length: 15
J gene: TRBJ1-2

CDR3 DNA: TGTGCCAGCAGCGAGAGGACTTTTGTATGGCCCCAGCATTTT
CDR3 protein: CASSERTFVWPQHF
D gene: NA
V gene: TRBV28
clone size: NA
CDR3 length: 14
J gene: TRBJ1-5

CDR3 DNA: TGTGCCAGCAGCGTTAGCGGGAGGGCGAACACCGGGGAGCTGTTTTTT
CDR3 protein: CASSVSGRANTGELFF
D gene: TRBD2
V gene: TRBV9
clone size: few
CDR3 length: 16
J gene: TRBJ2-2